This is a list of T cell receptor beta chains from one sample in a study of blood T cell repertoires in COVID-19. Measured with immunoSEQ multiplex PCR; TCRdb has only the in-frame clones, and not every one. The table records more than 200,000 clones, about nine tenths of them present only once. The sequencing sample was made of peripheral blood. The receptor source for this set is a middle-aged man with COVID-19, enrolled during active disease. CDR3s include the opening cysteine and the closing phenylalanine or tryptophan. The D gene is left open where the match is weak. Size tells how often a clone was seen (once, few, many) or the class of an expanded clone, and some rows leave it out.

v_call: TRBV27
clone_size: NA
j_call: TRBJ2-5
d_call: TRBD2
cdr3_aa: CASSLRTSGGTRETQYF
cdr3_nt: TGTGCCAGCAGTCTAAGGACTAGCGGGGGGACTAGAGAGACCCAGTACTTC

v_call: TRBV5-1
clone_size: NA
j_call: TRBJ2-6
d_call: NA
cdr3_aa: CASSLASGANVLTF
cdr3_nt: TGCGCCAGCAGCTTGGCTTCTGGGGCCAACGTCCTGACTTTC

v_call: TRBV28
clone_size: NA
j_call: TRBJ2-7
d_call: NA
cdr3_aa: CASSSHGGGRQGEF
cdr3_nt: TGTGCCAGCAGTTCCCATGGGGGGGGCCGCCAAGGAGAGTTC

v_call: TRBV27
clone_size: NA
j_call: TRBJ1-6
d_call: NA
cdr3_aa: CASSPSQRNLNSPLHF
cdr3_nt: TGTGCCAGCAGTCCCTCTCAGAGGAACCTTAATTCACCCCTCCACTTT

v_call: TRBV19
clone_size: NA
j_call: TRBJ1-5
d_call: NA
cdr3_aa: CASRGGHNSNQPQHF
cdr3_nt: TGTGCCAGTAGAGGTGGGCACAATAGCAATCAGCCCCAGCATTTT

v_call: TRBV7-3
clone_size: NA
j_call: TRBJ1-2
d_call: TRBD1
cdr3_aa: CASSSDRDGGYTF
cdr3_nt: TGTGCCAGCAGCTCCGACAGGGATGGTGGCTACACCTTC

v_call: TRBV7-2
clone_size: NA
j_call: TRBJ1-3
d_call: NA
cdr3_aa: CASSLDGQEGNTIYF
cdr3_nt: TGTGCCAGCAGCTTAGATGGGCAAGAAGGAAACACCATATATTTT

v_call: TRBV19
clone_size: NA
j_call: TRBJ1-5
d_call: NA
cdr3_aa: CASSILYDLGQFLNQPQHF
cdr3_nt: TGTGCCAGTAGTATACTCTACGACCTAGGTCAGTTTCTGAATCAGCCCCAGCATTTT

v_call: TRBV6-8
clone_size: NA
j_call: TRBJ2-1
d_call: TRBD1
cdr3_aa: CASNSYRWDREHNEQFF
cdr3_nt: TGTGCCAGCAATAGTTACCGCTGGGACAGGGAACACAATGAGCAGTTCTTC

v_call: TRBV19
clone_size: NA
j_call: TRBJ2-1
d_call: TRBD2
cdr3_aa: CASSLTTSGRYNEQFF
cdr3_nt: TGTGCCAGTAGTCTTACCACTAGCGGGAGGTACAATGAGCAGTTCTTC

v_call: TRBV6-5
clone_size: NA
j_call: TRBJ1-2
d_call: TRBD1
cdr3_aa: CASSYWTGTGEGGYTF
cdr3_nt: TGTGCCAGCAGTTATTGGACAGGGACAGGGGAAGGGGGCTACACCTTC

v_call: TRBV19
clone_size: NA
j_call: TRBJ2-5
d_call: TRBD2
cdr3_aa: CASSIRAGVSETQYF
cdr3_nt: TGTGCCAGTAGTATCCGAGCGGGAGTATCGGAGACCCAGTACTTC

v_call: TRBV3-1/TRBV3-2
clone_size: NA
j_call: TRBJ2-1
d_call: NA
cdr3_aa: CASSFFLASGYNEQFF
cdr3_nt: TGTGCCAGCAGTTTCTTCCTAGCGAGCGGTTACAATGAGCAGTTCTTC

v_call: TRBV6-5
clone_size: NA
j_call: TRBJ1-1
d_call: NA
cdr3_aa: CASKAGRTEAFF
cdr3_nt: TGTGCCAGCAAGGCAGGAAGGACTGAAGCTTTCTTT

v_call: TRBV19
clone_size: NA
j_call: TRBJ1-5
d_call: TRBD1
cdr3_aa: CASSMDRAPLSNQPQHF
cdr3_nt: TGTGCCAGTAGTATGGACAGGGCCCCCCTTAGCAATCAGCCCCAGCATTTT

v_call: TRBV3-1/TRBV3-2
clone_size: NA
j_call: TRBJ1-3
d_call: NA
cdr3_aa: CASSLFQGRGDFGNTIYF
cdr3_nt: TGTGCCAGCAGCCTTTTTCAGGGCAGGGGAGATTTTGGAAACACCATATATTTT

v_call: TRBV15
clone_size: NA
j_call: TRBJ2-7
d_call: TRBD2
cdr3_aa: CATSKFSTSGSSYEQYF
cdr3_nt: TGTGCCACCAGCAAATTCTCCACTAGCGGGAGCTCCTACGAGCAGTACTTC

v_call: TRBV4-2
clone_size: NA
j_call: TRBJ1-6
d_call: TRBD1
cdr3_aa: CASSTRQGDNSPLHF
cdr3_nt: TGTGCCAGCAGCACGCGACAGGGAGATAATTCACCCCTCCACTTT

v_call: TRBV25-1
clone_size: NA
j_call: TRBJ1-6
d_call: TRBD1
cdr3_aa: CASAGRGLKNSPLHF
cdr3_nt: TGTGCCAGCGCTGGCAGGGGGCTTAAGAATTCACCCCTCCACTTT

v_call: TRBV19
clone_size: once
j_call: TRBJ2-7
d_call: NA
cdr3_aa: CASSTLTGRPYEQYF
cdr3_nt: TGTGCCAGTAGTACCCTGACAGGACGGCCCTACGAGCAGTACTTC

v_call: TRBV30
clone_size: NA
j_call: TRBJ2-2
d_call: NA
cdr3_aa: CAWSEGLEAGELFF
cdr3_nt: TGTGCCTGGAGTGAAGGATTAGAGGCCGGGGAGCTGTTTTTT

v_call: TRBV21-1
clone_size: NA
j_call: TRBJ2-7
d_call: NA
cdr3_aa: CASSWWTSSPSEQYF
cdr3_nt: TGTGCCAGCAGCTGGTGGACTAGCAGTCCTTCCGAGCAGTACTTC

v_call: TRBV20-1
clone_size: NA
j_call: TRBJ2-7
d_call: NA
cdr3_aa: CSARVLEEQYF
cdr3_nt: TGCAGTGCTAGAGTACTAGAGGAGCAGTACTTC

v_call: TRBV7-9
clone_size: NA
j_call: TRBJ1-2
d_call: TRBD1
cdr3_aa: CASSQTGGYGYTF
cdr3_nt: TGTGCCAGCAGCCAGACAGGGGGGTATGGCTACACCTTC

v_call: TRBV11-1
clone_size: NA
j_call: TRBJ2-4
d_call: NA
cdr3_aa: CASSLEYSGTKNIQYF
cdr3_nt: TGTGCCAGCAGCTTAGAATATTCAGGAACCAAAAACATTCAGTACTTC

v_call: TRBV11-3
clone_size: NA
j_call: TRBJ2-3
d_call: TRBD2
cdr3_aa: CASSLGTSDTDTQYF
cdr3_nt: TGTGCCAGCAGCTTGGGGACTAGCGACACAGATACGCAGTATTTT

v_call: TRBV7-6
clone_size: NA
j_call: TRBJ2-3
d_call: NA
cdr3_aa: CASSLMASSDTQYF
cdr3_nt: TGTGCCAGCAGCTTAATGGCTAGCTCGGATACGCAGTATTTT

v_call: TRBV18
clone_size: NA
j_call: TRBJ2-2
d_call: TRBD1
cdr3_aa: CASSPTGGQNTGELFF
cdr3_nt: TGTGCCAGCTCACCGACAGGGGGCCAGAACACCGGGGAGCTGTTTTTT

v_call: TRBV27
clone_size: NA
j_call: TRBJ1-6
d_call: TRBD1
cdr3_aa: CASSLDRGSPLHF
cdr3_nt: TGTGCCAGCAGTTTGGACAGGGGCTCACCCCTCCACTTT

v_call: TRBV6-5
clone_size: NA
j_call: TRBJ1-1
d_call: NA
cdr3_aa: CASSYSRETEAFF
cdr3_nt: TGTGCCAGCAGTTACTCGCGGGAGACTGAAGCTTTCTTT

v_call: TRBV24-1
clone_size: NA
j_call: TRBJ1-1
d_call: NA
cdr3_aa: CATSDLPGQLMNTEAFF
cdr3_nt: TGTGCCACCAGTGATTTGCCGGGACAACTCATGAACACTGAAGCTTTCTTT

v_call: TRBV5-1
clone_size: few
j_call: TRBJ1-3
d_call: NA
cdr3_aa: CASSLLGSGNTIYF
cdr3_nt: TGCGCCAGCAGCTTGCTAGGCTCTGGAAACACCATATATTTT

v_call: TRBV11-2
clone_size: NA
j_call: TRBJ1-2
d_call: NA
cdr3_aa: CASSLTPRGYTF
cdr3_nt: TGTGCCAGCAGCTTAACCCCGCGGGGCTACACCTTC

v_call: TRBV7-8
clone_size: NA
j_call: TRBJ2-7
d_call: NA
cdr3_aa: CASSFNAGYEQYF
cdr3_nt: TGTGCCAGCAGCTTCAACGCCGGCTACGAGCAGTACTTC

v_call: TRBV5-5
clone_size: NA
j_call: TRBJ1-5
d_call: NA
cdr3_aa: CASSPQVLGYQPQHF
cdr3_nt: TGTGCCAGCAGCCCACAGGTCCTAGGTTATCAGCCCCAGCATTTT

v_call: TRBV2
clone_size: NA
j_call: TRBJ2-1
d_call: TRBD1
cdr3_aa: CASTGTAGNEQFF
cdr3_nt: TGTGCCAGCACGGGGACAGCAGGGAATGAGCAGTTCTTC